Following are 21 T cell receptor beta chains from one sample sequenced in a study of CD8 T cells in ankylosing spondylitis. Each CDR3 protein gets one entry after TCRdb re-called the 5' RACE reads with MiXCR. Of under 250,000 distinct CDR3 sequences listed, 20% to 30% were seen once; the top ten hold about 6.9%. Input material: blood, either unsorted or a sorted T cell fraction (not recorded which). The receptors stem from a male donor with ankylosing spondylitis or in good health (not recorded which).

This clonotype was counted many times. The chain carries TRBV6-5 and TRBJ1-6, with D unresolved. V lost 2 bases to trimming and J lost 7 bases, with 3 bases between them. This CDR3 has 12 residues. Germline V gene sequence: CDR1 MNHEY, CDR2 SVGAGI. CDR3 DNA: TGTGCCAGCAGTTACGGGAATTCACCCCTCCACTTT. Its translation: CASSYGNSPLHF.

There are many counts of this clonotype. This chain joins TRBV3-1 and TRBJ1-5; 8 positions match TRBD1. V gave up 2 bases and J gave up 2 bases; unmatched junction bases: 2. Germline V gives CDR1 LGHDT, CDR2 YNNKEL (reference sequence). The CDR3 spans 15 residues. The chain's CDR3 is CASSQSTGGNQPQHF. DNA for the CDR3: TGTGCCAGCAGCCAATCGACAGGGGGCAATCAGCCCCAGCATTTT.

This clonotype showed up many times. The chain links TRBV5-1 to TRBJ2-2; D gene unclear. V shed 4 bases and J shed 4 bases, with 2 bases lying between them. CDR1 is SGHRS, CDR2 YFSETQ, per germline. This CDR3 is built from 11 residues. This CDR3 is CASSVTGELFF. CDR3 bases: TGCGCCAGCAGCGTCACCGGGGAGCTGTTTTTT.

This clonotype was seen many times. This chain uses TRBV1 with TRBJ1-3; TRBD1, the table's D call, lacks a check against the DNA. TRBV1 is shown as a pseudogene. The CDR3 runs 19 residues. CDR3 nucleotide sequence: TGCACCAGCAGCATTGCCCCGGGACAGGGGGAAAATTCTGGAAACACCATATATTTT. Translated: CTSSIAPGQGENSGNTIYF.

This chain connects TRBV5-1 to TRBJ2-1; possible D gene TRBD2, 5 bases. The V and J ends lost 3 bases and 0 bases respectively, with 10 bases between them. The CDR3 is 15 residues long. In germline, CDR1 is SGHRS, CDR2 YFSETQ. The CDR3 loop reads CASSYPGSSYNEQFF. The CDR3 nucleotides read TGCGCCAGCAGCTACCCGGGGAGCTCCTACAATGAGCAGTTCTTC.

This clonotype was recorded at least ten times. The CDR3 spells CASSSGRGWNSPLHF. DNA of the CDR3: TGTGCCAGCAGTAGTGGCAGGGGTTGGAATTCACCCCTCCACTTT. The chain is built from TRBV28 and TRBJ1-6, with D maybe TRBD1 (6 bases). CDR1 and CDR2 (germline): MDHEN, SYDVKM. V was shortened by 5 bases and J by 7 bases, with 15 bases between the two germline ends. The CDR3 is 15 amino acids. Together with reference TRBV28 and TRBJ1-6, the CDR3 gives the full variable domain: DVKVTQSSRYLVKRTGEKVFLECVQDMDHENMFWYRQDPGLGLRLIYFSYDVKMKEKGDIPEGYSVSREKKERFSLILESASTNQTSMYLCASSSGRGWNSPLHFGNGTRLTVT.

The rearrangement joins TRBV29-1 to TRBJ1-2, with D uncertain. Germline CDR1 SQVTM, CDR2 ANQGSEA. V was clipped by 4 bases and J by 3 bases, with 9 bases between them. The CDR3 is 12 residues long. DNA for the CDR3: TGCAGCGTTGGAGGGTATGACTATGGCTACACCTTC. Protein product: CSVGGYDYGYTF.

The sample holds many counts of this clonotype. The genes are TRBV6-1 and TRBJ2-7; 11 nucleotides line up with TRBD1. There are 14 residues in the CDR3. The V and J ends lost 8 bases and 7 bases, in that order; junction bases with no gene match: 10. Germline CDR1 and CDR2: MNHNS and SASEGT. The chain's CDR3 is CASERTGGVGEQYF. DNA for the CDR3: TGTGCCAGCGAACGGACAGGGGGCGTCGGGGAGCAGTACTTC.

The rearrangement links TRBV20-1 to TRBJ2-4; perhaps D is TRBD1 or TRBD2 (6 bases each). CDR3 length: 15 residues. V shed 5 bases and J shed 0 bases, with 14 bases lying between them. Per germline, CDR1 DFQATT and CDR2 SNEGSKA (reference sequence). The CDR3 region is CSAGLGGLAKNIQYF. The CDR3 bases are TGCAGTGCTGGCCTGGGGGGCTTAGCCAAAAACATTCAGTACTTC.

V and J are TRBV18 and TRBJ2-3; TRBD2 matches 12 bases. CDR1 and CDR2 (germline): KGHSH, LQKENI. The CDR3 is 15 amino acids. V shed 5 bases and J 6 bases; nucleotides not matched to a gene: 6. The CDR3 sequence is CASSLRTSGTDTQYF. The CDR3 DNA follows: TGTGCCAGCTCATTAAGGACTAGCGGGACGGATACGCAGTATTTT.

This CDR3 is CAGSGTSVADTQYF. As DNA, the CDR3 is TGTGCCGGGAGTGGGACTAGCGTTGCAGATACGCAGTATTTT. The rearrangement joins TRBV10-3 to TRBJ2-3; 10 positions match TRBD2. The CDR3 contains 14 residues. V was clipped by 11 bases and J by 4 bases; unmatched bases: 9. From germline, CDR1 is ENHRY and CDR2 SYGVKD.

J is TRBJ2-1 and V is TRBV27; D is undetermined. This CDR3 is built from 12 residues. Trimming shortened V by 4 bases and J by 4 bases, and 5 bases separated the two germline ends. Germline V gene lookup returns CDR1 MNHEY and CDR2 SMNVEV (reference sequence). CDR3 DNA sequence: TGTGCCAGCAGTTCCATTTACAATGAGCAGTTCTTC. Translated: CASSSIYNEQFF.

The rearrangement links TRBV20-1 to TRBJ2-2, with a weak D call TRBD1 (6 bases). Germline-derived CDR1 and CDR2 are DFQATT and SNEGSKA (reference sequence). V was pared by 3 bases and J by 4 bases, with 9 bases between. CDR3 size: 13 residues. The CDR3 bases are TGCAGTGCTAGCGACAGGATCACCGGGGAGCTGTTTTTT. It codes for CSASDRITGELFF.

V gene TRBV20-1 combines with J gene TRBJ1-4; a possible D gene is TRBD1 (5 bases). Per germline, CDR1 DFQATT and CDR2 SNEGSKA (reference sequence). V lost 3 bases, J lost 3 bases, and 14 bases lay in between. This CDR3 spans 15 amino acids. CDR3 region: CSARSPGTANEKLFF. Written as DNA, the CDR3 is TGCAGTGCTAGGAGCCCCGGGACGGCTAATGAAAAACTGTTTTTT.

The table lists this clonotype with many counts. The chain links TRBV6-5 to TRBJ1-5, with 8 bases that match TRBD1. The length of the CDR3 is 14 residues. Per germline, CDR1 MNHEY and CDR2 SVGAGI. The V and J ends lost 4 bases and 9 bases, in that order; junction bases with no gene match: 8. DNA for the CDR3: TGTGCCAGCAGTTTTGGACAGGGAGGTCGGCCCCAGCATTTT. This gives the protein CASSFGQGGRPQHF.

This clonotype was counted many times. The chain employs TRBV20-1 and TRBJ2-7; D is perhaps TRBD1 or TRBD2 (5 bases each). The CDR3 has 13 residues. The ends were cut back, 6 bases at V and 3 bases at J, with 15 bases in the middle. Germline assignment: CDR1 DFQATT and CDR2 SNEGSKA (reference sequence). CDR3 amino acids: CSAIGNGGYEQYF. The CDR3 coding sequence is TGCAGTGCCATTGGGAATGGGGGCTACGAGCAGTACTTC.

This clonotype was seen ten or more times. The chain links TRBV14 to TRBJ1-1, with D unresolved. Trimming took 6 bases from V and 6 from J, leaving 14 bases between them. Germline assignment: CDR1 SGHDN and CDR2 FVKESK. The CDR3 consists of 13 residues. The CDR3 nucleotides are TGTGCCAGCAGAGGTCCGCCCGGCGCTGAAGCTTTCTTT. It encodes CASRGPPGAEAFF.

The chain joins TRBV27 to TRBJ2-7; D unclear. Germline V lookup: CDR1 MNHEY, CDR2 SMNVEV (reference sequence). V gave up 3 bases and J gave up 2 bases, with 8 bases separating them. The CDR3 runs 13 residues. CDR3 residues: CASSLRQTYEQYF. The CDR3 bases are TGTGCCAGCAGTTTGCGGCAAACCTACGAGCAGTACTTC.

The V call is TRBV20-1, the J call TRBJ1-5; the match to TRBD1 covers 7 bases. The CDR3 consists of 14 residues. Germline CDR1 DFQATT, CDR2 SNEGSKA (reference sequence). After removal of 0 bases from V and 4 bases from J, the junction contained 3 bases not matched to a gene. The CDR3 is CSARERTGNQPQHF. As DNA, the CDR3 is TGCAGTGCTAGAGAGAGGACAGGTAATCAGCCCCAGCATTTT.

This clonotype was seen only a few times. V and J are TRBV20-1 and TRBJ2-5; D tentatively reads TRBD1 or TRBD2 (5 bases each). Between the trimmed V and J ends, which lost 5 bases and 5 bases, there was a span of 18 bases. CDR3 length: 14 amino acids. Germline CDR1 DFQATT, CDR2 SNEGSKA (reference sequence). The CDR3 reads CSAAGTGSPETQYF. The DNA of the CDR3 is TGCAGTGCTGCTGGGACGGGGAGTCCCGAGACCCAGTACTTC.

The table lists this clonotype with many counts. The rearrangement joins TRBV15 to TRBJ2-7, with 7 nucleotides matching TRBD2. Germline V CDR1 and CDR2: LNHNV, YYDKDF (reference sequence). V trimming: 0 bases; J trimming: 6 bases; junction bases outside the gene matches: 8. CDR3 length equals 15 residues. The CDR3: CATSRDPGRTAEQYF. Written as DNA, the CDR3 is TGTGCCACCAGCAGAGATCCCGGGAGGACCGCCGAGCAGTACTTC.